Presented here are 9 T cell receptor beta chains from one specimen sequenced in a study of identifying expanded T cells in peripheral blood. The assay was immunoSEQ multiplex PCR, and TCRdb's table has in-frame clones only and misses some. Of 85,000 to 95,000 clones in the sample, roughly 86% were seen once. The sequenced sample consisted of blood. These receptors were taken from a person aged 18 to 70 in good health.

The J gene is TRBJ2-2, the V gene TRBV4-2; the D is unclear. The CDR3 consists of 14 residues. The germline CDR1 and CDR2 sequences are LGHNA and YNFKEQ. The V end lost 0 bases, the J end lost 7 bases, and 9 bases lay between the germline ends. The CDR3 reads CASSQESLDGELFF. The CDR3, as DNA: TGTGCCAGCAGCCAAGAATCCCTGGACGGGGAGCTGTTTTTT.

The V call is TRBV5-1, the J call TRBJ2-7; 8 positions match TRBD1. The ends lost 3 bases at V and 0 bases at J; junction bases unmatched: 14. The CDR3 totals 18 residues. CDR1 is SGHRS and CDR2 is YFSETQ in the germline V gene. The CDR3 sequence is CASSSDRVTLRSSYEQYF. The CDR3 nucleotides read TGCGCCAGCAGCTCGGACAGGGTGACTCTTAGGAGCTCCTACGAGCAGTACTTC.

This clone was recorded a few times. The chain combines TRBV7-9 with TRBJ2-7, with 8 bases identical to TRBD2. CDR1 and CDR2 from the germline V gene are SEHNR and FQNEAQ (reference sequence). The CDR3 runs to 18 residues. The junction had 17 bases not matched to a gene; V was cut back by 5 bases and J by 2 bases. The CDR3 nucleotides read TGTGCCAGCAGCACCCGAGTTTCTAGCGGGCATCTCGCCTACGAGCAGTACTTC. This gives the protein CASSTRVSSGHLAYEQYF.

V gene TRBV7-2 combines with J gene TRBJ2-7; possibly TRBD2 for D (6 bases). Germline V lookup: CDR1 SGHTA, CDR2 FQGNSA. CDR3 length: 13 amino acids. The ends were cut back, 3 bases at V and 3 bases at J, with 9 bases in the middle. CDR3 region: CASSFGRGYEQYF. The CDR3 DNA follows: TGTGCCAGCAGCTTCGGGCGGGGCTACGAGCAGTACTTC.

The chain carries TRBV2 and TRBJ2-5, with D possibly being TRBD2 (6 bases). V was cut by 7 bases and J by 1 base, with 19 bases left in between. The CDR3 has 16 residues. CDR1 and CDR2 (germline): SNHLY, FYNNEI. The CDR3 is CASKRGPGLSQETQYF. In nucleotides, the CDR3 is TGTGCCAGCAAAAGGGGCCCGGGACTCTCCCAAGAGACCCAGTACTTC.

This sequence joins TRBV19 and TRBJ2-5, with D tentatively TRBD1 (5 bases). The V gene's germline CDR1 is LNHDA and CDR2 SQIVND (reference sequence). The CDR3 length is 18 residues. V shed 6 bases and J shed 7 bases, with 30 bases lying between them. This CDR3 reads CASSQSPPGDGRQGTQYF. The CDR3 nucleotides are TGTGCCAGTAGCCAAAGCCCTCCTGGCGACGGGCGCCAGGGGACCCAGTACTTC. The variable domain in full, completed from reference TRBV19 and TRBJ2-5, reads DGGITQSPKYLFRKEGQNVTLSCEQNLNHDAMYWYRQDPGQGLRLIYYSQIVNDFQKGDIAEGYSVSREKKESFPLTVTSAQKNPTAFYLCASSQSPPGDGRQGTQYFGPGTRLLVL.

The chain combines TRBV19 with TRBJ1-1, with D perhaps TRBD1 (6 bases). Germline lookup yields CDR1 LNHDA and CDR2 SQIVND (reference sequence). V lost 7 bases and J 4 bases, leaving 16 bases between the germline ends. CDR3 length equals 14 residues. DNA of the CDR3: TGTGCCAGTACCGAAACGACAGGACTCACTGAAGCTTTCTTT. It specifies CASTETTGLTEAFF.

This chain connects TRBV9 to TRBJ1-4; possible D gene TRBD1, 5 bases. V dropped 4 bases and J dropped 7 bases, with 20 bases sitting between them. Germline loops: CDR1 SGDLS, CDR2 YYNGEE. CDR3 length: 16 residues. In nucleotides, the CDR3 is TGTGCCAGCAGCCCCGGGGCCGTGCTTTCTTCTGAAAAACTGTTTTTT. Residues: CASSPGAVLSSEKLFF.

The V gene is TRBV28, the J gene TRBJ2-6; D may be TRBD1 (5 bases). V lost 6 bases to trimming and J lost 0 bases, with 12 bases between them. The CDR3 consists of 16 residues. The germline V gene encodes CDR1 MDHEN and CDR2 SYDVKM. The CDR3 is CASRGQGFSGANVLTF. CDR3 nucleotides: TGTGCCAGCAGGGGGCAGGGATTCTCTGGGGCCAACGTCCTGACTTTC. The full variable domain, with the rest looked up from reference TRBV28 and TRBJ2-6, is DVKVTQSSRYLVKRTGEKVFLECVQDMDHENMFWYRQDPGLGLRLIYFSYDVKMKEKGDIPEGYSVSREKKERFSLILESASTNQTSMYLCASRGQGFSGANVLTFGAGSRLTVL.